The 14 T cell receptor beta chains below come from one sample, sequenced in a study of T cells in Graves' hyperthyroidism and ophthalmopathy (dated by TCRdb to between 2019 and 2020). Library method: multiplex PCR. Sequenced using an Illumina HiSeq 2000. Amplification of TCR beta CDR3 regions was carried out from RNA transcripts. A first-round RT-PCR of the TCR CDR3 used the HTBI primer set with the Qiagen OneStep RT-PCR kit. TCRdb reworked the public reads: Q25 trimming with fastp, MiXCR clone assembly, productive beta chains retained. Each record represents a unique CDR3 protein, reported with the most common genes and DNA among its rows. This sample gives some 380,000 distinct CDR3 sequences in total; roughly 13% of them show up just once. The ten largest clones represent around 20% of the sample. Sequences were obtained from blood. These receptors were taken from a man aged 30 to 39 with Graves' hyperthyroidism that later progressed to Graves' ophthalmopathy.

This clonotype was seen ten or more times. The chain employs TRBV7-9 and TRBJ2-6; D is unclear. Germline V gene lookup returns CDR1 SEHNR and CDR2 FQNEAQ (reference sequence). The V gene lost 2 bases and the J gene lost 0 bases, with 2 bases spanning the gap. The CDR3 is 14 amino acids. CDR3 DNA sequence: TGTGCCAGCAGCTTATACTCTGGGGCCAACGTCCTGACTTTC. Protein sequence: CASSLYSGANVLTF. Combining the CDR3 with reference TRBV7-9 and TRBJ2-6 gives the whole variable domain DTGVSQNPRHKITKRGQNVTFRCDPISEHNRLYWYRQTLGQGPEFLTYFQNEAQLEKSRLLSDRFSAERPKGSFSTLEIQRTEQGDSAMYLCASSLYSGANVLTFGAGSRLTVL.

In its sample, this clonotype was seen a few times. The rearrangement uses TRBV9 and TRBJ1-1; the match to TRBD1 covers 9 bases. V lost 3 bases and J lost 3; bases outside the gene matches: 3. Germline assignment: CDR1 SGDLS and CDR2 YYNGEE. The CDR3 sequence is 14 residues long. CDR3 sequence reads: CASSAQGAHTEAFF. The CDR3 region has the DNA TGTGCCAGCAGCGCACAGGGGGCCCACACTGAAGCTTTCTTT.

The chain links TRBV24-1 to TRBJ2-2; either TRBD1 or TRBD2 may fit D (5 bases each). Trimming shortened V by 9 bases and J by 3 bases, and 10 bases separated the two germline ends. The CDR3 extends over 13 amino acids. Germline V CDR1 and CDR2: KGHDR, SFDVKD. The CDR3 protein is CATGTPYTGELFF. In DNA form, the CDR3 reads TGTGCCACCGGGACCCCCTACACCGGGGAGCTGTTTTTT.

This clonotype was counted many times. The chain carries TRBV2 and TRBJ2-3; perhaps D is TRBD1 or TRBD2 (5 bases each). Deletions cut 6 bases from V and 0 bases from J, with 13 bases between. Germline V CDR1 and CDR2: SNHLY, FYNNEI. The CDR3 has 15 residues. The CDR3 loop is CASRPGRLSTDTQYF. CDR3 nucleotide sequence: TGTGCCAGCAGACCGGGACGCCTTAGCACAGATACGCAGTATTTT.

This clonotype has at least ten counts. J is TRBJ2-6 and V is TRBV6-1, with D possibly TRBD1 on 6 matching bases. Germline V CDR1 and CDR2: MNHNS, SASEGT. The CDR3 totals 14 residues. V lost 5 bases to trimming and J lost 8 bases, with 13 bases between them. The CDR3 bases are TGTGCCAGCAGTTCCGGGACACTTCCCAACGTCCTGACTTTC. It specifies CASSSGTLPNVLTF.

This clonotype came up a few times. A much more abundant neighbour one base away suggests this may be a read error. The V call is TRBV27, the J call TRBJ1-5; 8 bases map to TRBD1. Looked up from germline, CDR1 is MNHEY and CDR2 is SMNVEV (reference sequence). V shed 2 bases, J shed 6 bases, and the junction held 6 bases outside the gene matches. The CDR3 extends over 15 amino acids. DNA of the CDR3: TGTGCCAGCAGTTTAGGCAGGGGGCCTCTTCAGCCCCAGCATTTT. Protein product: CASSLGRGPLQPQHF.

The CDR3 loop reads CASSPLAGRASYEQYF. Here the CDR3 DNA reads TGTGCCAGCAGTCCCCTGGCGGGGAGGGCCTCCTACGAGCAGTACTTC. The chain carries TRBV6-2 or TRBV6-3 and TRBJ2-7; the match to TRBD2 covers 7 bases. The V and J ends lost 5 bases and 0 bases, in that order; junction bases with no gene match: 10. The germline V gene has CDR1 MNHEY and CDR2 SVGEGT. CDR3 length: 16 residues.

This chain uses TRBV7-2 with TRBJ2-3; a possible D gene is TRBD2 (5 bases). Germline V gene sequence: CDR1 SGHTA, CDR2 FQGNSA. The V and J ends lost 6 bases and 2 bases respectively, with 12 bases between them. The length of the CDR3 is 14 residues. In DNA, the CDR3 is TGTGCCAGCAGGACCGGGATTGTCACAGATACGCAGTATTTT. As protein: CASRTGIVTDTQYF.

The chain has TRBV18 and TRBJ1-4; TRBD1 aligns across 8 bases. V gave up 0 bases and J gave up 4 bases; unmatched junction bases: 1. Germline CDR1 is KGHSH and CDR2 is LQKENI. The CDR3 extends over 15 amino acids. The CDR3, as DNA: TGTGCCAGCTCACCACCGGGACAGGTTAATGAAAAACTGTTTTTT. Amino acids: CASSPPGQVNEKLFF.

Comment on this clonotype: With a much larger clone just one base away, this may be a read error. CDR3 loop: CAWSVRHRIGELFF. CDR3 in DNA: TGTGCCTGGAGTGTACGTCACCGCATCGGGGAGCTGTTTTTT. V is TRBV30 and J is TRBJ2-2; D gene uncertain. Germline CDR1 GTSNPN, CDR2 SVGIG (reference sequence). This CDR3 spans 14 amino acids. V was cut by 0 bases and J by 7 bases, with 12 bases left in between.

This clonotype was counted between two and nine times. This sequence joins TRBV7-6 and TRBJ2-5; 9 bases agree with TRBD1. Germline V gene lookup returns CDR1 SGHVS and CDR2 FNYEAQ. Germline trimming cut 8 bases from V and 5 bases from J; bases unmatched to any gene: 9. The CDR3 consists of 14 residues. As DNA, the CDR3 is TGTGCCAGCCACACCGGGACAGGGAGGGAGACCCAGTACTTC. Translating it yields CASHTGTGRETQYF. Using reference TRBV7-6 and TRBJ2-5 for the parts outside the CDR3, the full variable domain is GAGVSQSPRYKVTKRGQDVALRCDPISGHVSLYWYRQALGQGPEFLTYFNYEAQQDKSGLPNDRFSAERPEGSISTLTIQRTEQRDSAMYRCASHTGTGRETQYFGPGTRLLVL.

This clonotype appeared many times. The chain couples TRBV24-1 to TRBJ1-1; tentatively, D is TRBD1 (6 bases). The CDR3 loop spans 15 amino acids. From germline, CDR1 is KGHDR and CDR2 SFDVKD. Trimming took 3 bases from V and 5 from J, leaving 15 bases between them. The CDR3 protein is CATSDTGGAGTEAFF. CDR3 DNA: TGTGCCACCAGTGATACTGGGGGCGCTGGGACTGAAGCTTTCTTT.

V is TRBV9 and J is TRBJ2-1; TRBD1 matches 11 bases. The germline V gene encodes CDR1 SGDLS and CDR2 YYNGEE. The CDR3 covers 17 residues. V trimming: 0 bases; J trimming: 6 bases; junction bases outside the gene matches: 8. CDR3 residues: CASSVALVGQGGNEQFF. In nucleotides, the CDR3 is TGTGCCAGCAGCGTAGCGTTGGTGGGACAGGGGGGCAATGAGCAGTTCTTC.

This clonotype was counted only a few times. The V call is TRBV14, the J call TRBJ2-5, with 7 bases that match TRBD1. V shed 3 bases, J shed 0 bases, and the junction held 1 base outside the gene matches. Germline CDR1 and CDR2: SGHDN and FVKESK. The CDR3 is made up of 14 amino acids. CDR3 in amino acids: CASSQGQNQETQYF. The CDR3 DNA is TGTGCCAGCAGCCAGGGACAGAACCAAGAGACCCAGTACTTC.